The 3 T cell receptor beta chains reported below all come from one sample, sequenced in a study of cytomegalovirus exposure and HLA in healthy donors. PCR employed 60 Vbeta and 13 Jbeta primers. Only in-frame clones appear in the TCRdb table, and some are missing; sequencing was by immunoSEQ multiplex PCR. Of tens of thousands of clones in the sample, around 81% were seen once. The sequencing sample was made of PBMCs. All receptors come from a male donor in good health and CMV-seropositive.

V and J are TRBV7-9 and TRBJ1-1, with D possibly TRBD1 on 6 matching bases. The CDR3 runs to 17 residues. V dropped 0 bases and J dropped 3 bases, with 17 bases sitting between them. Per germline, CDR1 SEHNR and CDR2 FQNEAQ (reference sequence). The CDR3 region is CASSLADWGSGDTEAFF. The CDR3 DNA reads TGTGCCAGCAGCTTAGCGGATTGGGGCTCAGGGGACACTGAAGCTTTCTTT.

The gene calls are TRBV7-9 and TRBJ2-1; 12 positions agree with TRBD2. V lost 5 bases to trimming and J lost 4 bases; unmatched junction nucleotides: 6. The germline V gene has CDR1 SEHNR and CDR2 FQNEAQ (reference sequence). The CDR3 spans 16 residues. For the CDR3, the DNA is TGTGCCAGCAGCACTGGTACTAGCGGGAGGTACAATGAGCAGTTCTTC. As protein: CASSTGTSGRYNEQFF.

V usage is TRBV28 and J usage is TRBJ1-2; D is unclear. Germline loops: CDR1 MDHEN, CDR2 SYDVKM. Trimming stripped 3 bases from V and 1 base from J, with 15 bases between. This CDR3 comprises 16 residues. The CDR3 nucleotides are TGTGCCAGCAGTTTCATGCTCCTTGTGCGTAACTATGGCTACACCTTC. Amino acids: CASSFMLLVRNYGYTF.